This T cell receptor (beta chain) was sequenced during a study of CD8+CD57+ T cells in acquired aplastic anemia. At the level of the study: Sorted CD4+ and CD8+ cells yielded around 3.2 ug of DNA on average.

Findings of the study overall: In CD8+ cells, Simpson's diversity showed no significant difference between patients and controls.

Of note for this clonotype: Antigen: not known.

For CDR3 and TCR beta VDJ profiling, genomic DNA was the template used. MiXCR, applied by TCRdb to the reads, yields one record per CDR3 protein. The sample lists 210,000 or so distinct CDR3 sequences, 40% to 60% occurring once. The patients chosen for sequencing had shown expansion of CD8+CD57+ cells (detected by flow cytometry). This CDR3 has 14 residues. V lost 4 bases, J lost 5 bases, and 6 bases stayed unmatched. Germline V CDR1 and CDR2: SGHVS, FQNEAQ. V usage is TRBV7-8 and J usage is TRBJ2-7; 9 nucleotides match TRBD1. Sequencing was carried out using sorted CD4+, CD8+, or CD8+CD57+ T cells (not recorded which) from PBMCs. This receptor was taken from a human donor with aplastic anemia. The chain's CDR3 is CASSYGQGSNEQYF. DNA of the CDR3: TGTGCCAGCAGCTACGGACAGGGGAGCAACGAGCAGTACTTC. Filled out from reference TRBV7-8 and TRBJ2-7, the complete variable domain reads GAGVSQSPRYKVAKRGQDVALRCDPISGHVSLFWYQQALGQGPEFLTYFQNEAQLDKSGLPSDRFFAERPEGSVSTLKIQRTQQEDSAVYLCASSYGQGSNEQYFGPGTRLTVT.